Listed below are T cell receptor beta chains from one sample, sequenced in a study of shared clonotypes between healthy human individuals. Method: immunoSEQ multiplex PCR; TCRdb's copy keeps in-frame clones and lacks some. This table holds more than 1.2 million clones, approximately 98.5% found once. The sample taken for sequencing was naive CD4+ T cells sorted from blood. These receptor sequences come from a man under 40 in good health. Both conserved end residues are part of each CDR3. A D gene is named only where the DNA matches it firmly. Part of the rows lack a size; the others show once, few, many or a class for expanded clones.

J gene,V gene,clone size,D gene,CDR3 protein,CDR3 DNA
TRBJ2-6,TRBV27,once,TRBD1,CASSPWQGALGANVLTF,TGTGCCAGCAGCCCCTGGCAGGGGGCGCTAGGGGCCAACGTCCTGACTTTC
TRBJ1-5,TRBV5-1,.,.,CASSLDPKGPQHF,TGCGCCAGCAGCCTCGACCCTAAAGGGCCCCAGCATTTT
TRBJ2-7,TRBV10-3,.,TRBD2,CAITTSPLAGNYEQYF,TGTGCCATCACCACGAGTCCTCTAGCGGGGAACTACGAGCAGTACTTC
TRBJ2-3,TRBV7-9,.,.,CASSLRGGSTDTQYF,TGTGCCAGCAGCTTACGTGGAGGGAGCACAGATACGCAGTATTTT
TRBJ2-1,TRBV9,.,TRBD2,CASSVELLSGRANEQFF,TGTGCCAGCAGCGTAGAACTCCTCAGCGGGAGGGCCAATGAGCAGTTCTTC
TRBJ2-5,TRBV6-5,.,.,CASSYFGSRYQETQYF,TGTGCCAGCAGTTACTTCGGTTCACGGTACCAAGAGACCCAGTACTTC
TRBJ2-7,TRBV5-1,.,TRBD1,CASSPLGQVPYEQYF,TGCGCCAGCAGCCCGCTCGGACAGGTCCCCTACGAGCAGTACTTC
TRBJ2-3,TRBV6-6,.,TRBD1,CASSYSLKGAGDTQYF,TGTGCCAGCAGTTACTCGTTAAAGGGGGCCGGGGATACGCAGTATTTT
TRBJ1-2,TRBV27,.,.,CASSLSGGNYGYTF,TGTGCCAGCAGTTTATCGGGCGGTAACTATGGCTACACCTTC
TRBJ2-5,TRBV14,.,TRBD2,CASSQRKGGPFQETQYF,TGTGCCAGCAGCCAAAGGAAGGGAGGGCCATTTCAAGAGACCCAGTACTTC
TRBJ2-7,TRBV5-1,.,TRBD2,CASQAGTSVEWYF,TGCGCCAGCCAAGCCGGGACTAGCGTAGAGTGGTACTTC
TRBJ2-2,TRBV7-2,.,.,CASSLDLSPGELFF,TGTGCCAGCAGCTTAGATTTGTCGCCCGGGGAGCTGTTTTTT
TRBJ2-5,TRBV11-2,.,.,CASSLDQETQYF,TGTGCCAGCAGCTTAGACCAAGAGACCCAGTACTTC
TRBJ1-2,TRBV7-9,.,.,CASRPGAYGYTF,TGTGCCAGCAGGCCCGGGGCCTATGGCTACACCTTC
TRBJ2-6,TRBV28,.,.,CASSQEEFRKANVLTF,TGTGCCAGCAGTCAAGAGGAATTCCGAAAGGCCAACGTCCTGACTTTC
TRBJ2-7,TRBV7-2,.,.,CASSLVGEGRSYEQYF,TGTGCCAGCAGCTTAGTGGGCGAGGGTCGGTCCTACGAGCAGTACTTC
TRBJ2-1,TRBV7-6,.,.,CASSPGGLAGTNEQFF,TGTGCCAGCAGCCCAGGGGGCCTAGCGGGAACCAATGAGCAGTTCTTC
TRBJ2-3,TRBV5-6,.,TRBD2,CASSWIAGVGTDTQYF,TGTGCCAGCAGCTGGATAGCGGGAGTTGGCACAGATACGCAGTATTTT
TRBJ2-3,TRBV7-3,.,.,CASSQTRTTDTQYF,TGTGCCAGCAGCCAGACTAGGACCACAGATACGCAGTATTTT
TRBJ2-7,TRBV5-6,.,TRBD1,CASSLDRTTYEQYF,TGTGCCAGCAGCCTGGACAGGACAACCTACGAGCAGTACTTC
TRBJ1-2,TRBV14,.,.,CASSQVGGKTYGYTF,TGTGCCAGCAGCCAAGTCGGAGGGAAGACCTATGGCTACACCTTC
TRBJ2-7,TRBV19,.,.,CASSKSSGTGDEQYF,TGTGCCAGTAGTAAAAGTAGCGGGACAGGTGACGAGCAGTACTTC
TRBJ1-2,TRBV12-5,.,TRBD1,CASGGTGPYGYTF,TGTGCTAGTGGAGGGACAGGGCCCTATGGCTACACCTTC
TRBJ2-7,TRBV2,.,TRBD2,CASSEPARTSGISAFRGGQYF,TGTGCCAGCAGTGAACCAGCCAGGACTAGCGGGATATCGGCTTTCCGCGGTGGCCAGTACTTC
TRBJ2-3,TRBV14,.,.,CASSHSAGVVDTQYF,TGTGCCAGCAGCCATAGCGCCGGAGTCGTCGATACGCAGTATTTT
TRBJ2-7,TRBV5-6,.,TRBD2,CASSSSRVAGYEQYF,TGTGCCAGCAGCTCTTCTCGGGTAGCGGGATACGAGCAGTACTTC
TRBJ1-1,TRBV13,.,TRBD1,CASSSLDRVRYNTEAFF,TGTGCCAGCAGCAGCCTCGACAGGGTTCGTTATAACACTGAAGCTTTCTTT
TRBJ2-7,TRBV6-5,.,TRBD1,CASSAPRQGSNEQYF,TGTGCCAGCAGTGCCCCCCGACAGGGATCAAACGAGCAGTACTTC
TRBJ2-7,TRBV5-1,.,TRBD1,CASSLKTGDYGEQYF,TGCGCCAGCAGCTTGAAGACAGGGGATTATGGCGAGCAGTACTTC
TRBJ1-1,TRBV5-4,.,.,CASSFRWRTETFF,TGTGCCAGCAGCTTTAGGTGGCGCACTGAAACTTTCTTT
TRBJ2-3,TRBV19,.,.,CASSISLVSTDTQYF,TGTGCCAGTAGTATTTCCTTGGTATCGACAGATACGCAGTATTTT
TRBJ2-1,TRBV11-2,once,.,CASRPIGLGPLF,TGTGCCAGCAGACCCATCGGTTTAGGACCCCTCTTC
TRBJ1-1,TRBV4-1,.,.,CASRNPGQNAKAEAFF,TGCGCCAGCAGGAACCCAGGCCAGAACGCGAAGGCTGAAGCTTTCTTT
TRBJ2-2,TRBV10-2,.,.,CASRRSTGELFF,TGCGCCAGCAGAAGGTCCACCGGGGAGCTGTTTTTT
TRBJ1-4,TRBV10-3,.,TRBD1,CAIVPGQGFTNEKLFF,TGTGCCATCGTGCCGGGACAGGGCTTTACTAATGAAAAACTGTTTTTT
TRBJ1-1,TRBV6-1,.,TRBD1,CASVQGVNTEAFF,TGTGCCAGCGTTCAGGGGGTGAACACTGAAGCTTTCTTT
TRBJ1-5,TRBV28,.,.,CASSLSLYQPQHF,TGTGCCAGCAGCCTTTCTCTTTATCAGCCCCAGCATTTT
TRBJ2-1,TRBV6-4,.,TRBD1,CASSEDRAGNEQFF,TGTGCCAGCAGCGAGGACAGGGCAGGGAATGAGCAGTTCTTC
TRBJ2-1,TRBV29-1,.,.,CSVSWTNNEQFF,TGCAGCGTTTCGTGGACGAACAATGAGCAGTTCTTC
TRBJ2-7,TRBV11-2,.,TRBD2,CASSLELAGAPREQYF,TGTGCCAGCAGCTTAGAACTAGCGGGAGCTCCGAGGGAGCAGTACTTC
TRBJ2-7,TRBV7-8,.,TRBD1,CASSLVRDRGSYEQYF,TGTGCCAGCAGCTTGGTTCGGGACAGGGGTTCCTACGAGCAGTACTTC
TRBJ1-2,TRBV13,.,TRBD1,CASSLGSGRTGNYGYTF,TGTGCCAGCAGCTTAGGGTCTGGAAGGACAGGGAACTATGGCTACACCTTC
TRBJ2-7,TRBV7-9,.,TRBD1,CASSSDREGNEQYF,TGTGCCAGCAGCTCCGACAGGGAAGGGAACGAGCAGTACTTC
TRBJ2-3,TRBV2,.,TRBD2,CASRRLAENTDTQYF,TGTGCCAGCAGGCGACTAGCGGAGAACACAGATACGCAGTATTTT
TRBJ2-5,TRBV30,once,TRBD2,CAWSVLGTRGETQYF,TGTGCCTGGAGTGTACTCGGGACTAGGGGGGAGACCCAGTACTTC
TRBJ2-1,TRBV2,.,.,CASRSRGNNEQFF,TGTGCCAGCCGGAGCAGGGGTAACAATGAGCAGTTCTTC
TRBJ2-7,TRBV28,.,.,CASSLSGPYEQYF,TGTGCCAGCAGTTTAAGCGGACCCTACGAGCAGTACTTC
TRBJ2-3,TRBV28,once,.,CASSTYKGPDTQYF,TGTGCCAGCAGTACCTATAAGGGCCCCGATACGCAGTATTTT
TRBJ2-5,TRBV18,.,.,CASSAQEQETQYF,TGTGCCAGCTCAGCTCAGGAACAAGAGACCCAGTACTTC